This TCR beta chain was captured by sequencing in a study of cytomegalovirus exposure and HLA in healthy donors. Germline lookup yields CDR1 SNHLY and CDR2 FYNNEI. Trimming removed 2 bases at V and 0 bases at J, with 17 bases between. This CDR3 is built from 18 residues. The primer mix had 60 Vbeta and 13 Jbeta primers. Repertoires were generated with immunoSEQ multiplex PCR, while TCRdb's copy carries only in-frame clones and drops some. The sample shows around 130,000 clones, 76% of them seen only once. This TCR was sampled from a man aged 40-50 years in good health and CMV-seronegative. The sample was PBMCs. The chain couples TRBV2 to TRBJ2-1; D may be TRBD2 (5 bases). CDR3 nucleotide sequence: TGTGCCAGCAGTGAAAATTGGTCTCGAGGGAGCTCCTACAATGAGCAGTTCTTC. Translating it yields CASSENWSRGSSYNEQFF.